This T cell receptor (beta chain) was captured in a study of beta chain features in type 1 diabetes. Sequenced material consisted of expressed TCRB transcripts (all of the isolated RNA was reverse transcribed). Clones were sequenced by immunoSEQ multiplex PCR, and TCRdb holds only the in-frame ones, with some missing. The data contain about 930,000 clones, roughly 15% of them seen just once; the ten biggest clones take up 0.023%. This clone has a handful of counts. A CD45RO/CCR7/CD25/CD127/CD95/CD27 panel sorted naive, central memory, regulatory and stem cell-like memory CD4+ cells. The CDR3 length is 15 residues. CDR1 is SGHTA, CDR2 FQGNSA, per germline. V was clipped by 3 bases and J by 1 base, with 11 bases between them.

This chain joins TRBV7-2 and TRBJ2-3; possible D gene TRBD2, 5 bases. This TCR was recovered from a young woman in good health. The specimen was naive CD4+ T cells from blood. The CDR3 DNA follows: TGTGCCAGCAGCTTGAGCCGGCGGGGCACAGATACGCAGTATTTT. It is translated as CASSLSRRGTDTQYF.